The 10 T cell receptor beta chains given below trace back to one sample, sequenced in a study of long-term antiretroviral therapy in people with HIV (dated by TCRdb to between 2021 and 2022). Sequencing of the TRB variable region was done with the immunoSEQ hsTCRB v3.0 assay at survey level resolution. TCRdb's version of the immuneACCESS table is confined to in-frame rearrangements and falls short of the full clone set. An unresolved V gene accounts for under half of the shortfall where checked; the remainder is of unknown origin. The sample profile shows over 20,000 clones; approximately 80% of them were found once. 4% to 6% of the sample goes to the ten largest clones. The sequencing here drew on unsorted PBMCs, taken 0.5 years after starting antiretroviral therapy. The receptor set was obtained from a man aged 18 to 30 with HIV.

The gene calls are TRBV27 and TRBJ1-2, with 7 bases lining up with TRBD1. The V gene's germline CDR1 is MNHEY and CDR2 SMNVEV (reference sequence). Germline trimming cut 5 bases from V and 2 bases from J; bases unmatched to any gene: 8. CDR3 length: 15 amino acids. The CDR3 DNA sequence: TGTGCCAGCAGTCCCCGCAGGGGGAACAACTATGGCTACACCTTC. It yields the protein CASSPRRGNNYGYTF.

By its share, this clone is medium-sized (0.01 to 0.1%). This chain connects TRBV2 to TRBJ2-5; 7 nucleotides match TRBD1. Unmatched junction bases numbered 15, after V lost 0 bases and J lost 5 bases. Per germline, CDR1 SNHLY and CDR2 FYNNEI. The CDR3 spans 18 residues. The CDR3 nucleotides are TGTGCCAGCAGTGAAGCGCTTCCTGGCAGGGGGAGTAGCGAGACCCAGTACTTC. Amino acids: CASSEALPGRGSSETQYF.

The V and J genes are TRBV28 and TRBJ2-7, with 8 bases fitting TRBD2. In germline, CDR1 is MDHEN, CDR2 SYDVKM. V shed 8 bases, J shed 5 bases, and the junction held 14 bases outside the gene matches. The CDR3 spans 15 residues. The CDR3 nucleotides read TGTGCCAGCTCACTGGCGGGAGGCCACTTAGACGAGCAGTACTTC. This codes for CASSLAGGHLDEQYF.

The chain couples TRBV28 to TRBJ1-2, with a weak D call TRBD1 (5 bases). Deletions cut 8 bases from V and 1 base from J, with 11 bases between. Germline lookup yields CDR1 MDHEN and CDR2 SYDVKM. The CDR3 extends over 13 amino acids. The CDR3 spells CASGQGSNYGYTF. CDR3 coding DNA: TGTGCCAGCGGCCAGGGAAGTAACTATGGCTACACCTTC.

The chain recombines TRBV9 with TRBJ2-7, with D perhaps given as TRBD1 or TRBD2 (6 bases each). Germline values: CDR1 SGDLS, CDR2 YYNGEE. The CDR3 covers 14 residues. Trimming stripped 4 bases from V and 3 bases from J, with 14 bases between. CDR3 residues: CASSLGGLSYEQYF. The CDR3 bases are TGTGCCAGCAGCCTCGGGGGCCTTAGCTACGAGCAGTACTTC.

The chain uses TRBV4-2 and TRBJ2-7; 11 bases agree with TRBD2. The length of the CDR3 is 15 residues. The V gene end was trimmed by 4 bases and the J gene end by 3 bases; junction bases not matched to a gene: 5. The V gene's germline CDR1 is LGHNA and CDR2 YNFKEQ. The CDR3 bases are TGTGCCAGCAGCCGAGGGACTAGCGGAGTCTACGAGCAGTACTTC. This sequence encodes CASSRGTSGVYEQYF.

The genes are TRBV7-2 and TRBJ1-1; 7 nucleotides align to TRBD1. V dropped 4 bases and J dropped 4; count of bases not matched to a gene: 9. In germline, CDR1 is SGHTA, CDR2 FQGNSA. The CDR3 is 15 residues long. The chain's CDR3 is CASSSRGGQITEAFF. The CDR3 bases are TGTGCCAGCAGCTCCAGGGGGGGACAGATCACTGAAGCTTTCTTT.

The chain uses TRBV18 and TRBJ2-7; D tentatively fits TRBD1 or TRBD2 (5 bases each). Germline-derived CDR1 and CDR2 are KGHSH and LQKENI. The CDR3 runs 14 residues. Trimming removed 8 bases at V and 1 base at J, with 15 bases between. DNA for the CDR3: TGTGCCAGCCGCTCGGGACGAATGTCCTACGAGCAGTACTTC. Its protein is CASRSGRMSYEQYF.

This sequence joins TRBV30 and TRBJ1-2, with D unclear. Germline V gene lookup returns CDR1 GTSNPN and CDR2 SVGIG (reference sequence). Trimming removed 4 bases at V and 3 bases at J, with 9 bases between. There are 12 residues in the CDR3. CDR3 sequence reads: CAWKGRDYGYTF. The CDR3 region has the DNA TGTGCCTGGAAAGGACGGGACTATGGCTACACCTTC.

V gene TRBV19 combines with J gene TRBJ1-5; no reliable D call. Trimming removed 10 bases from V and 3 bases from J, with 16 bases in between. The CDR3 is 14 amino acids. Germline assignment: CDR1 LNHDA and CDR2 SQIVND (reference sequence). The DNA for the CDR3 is TGTGCCACCACCCGTGGTGATATCAATCAGCCCCAGCATTTT. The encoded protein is CATTRGDINQPQHF.